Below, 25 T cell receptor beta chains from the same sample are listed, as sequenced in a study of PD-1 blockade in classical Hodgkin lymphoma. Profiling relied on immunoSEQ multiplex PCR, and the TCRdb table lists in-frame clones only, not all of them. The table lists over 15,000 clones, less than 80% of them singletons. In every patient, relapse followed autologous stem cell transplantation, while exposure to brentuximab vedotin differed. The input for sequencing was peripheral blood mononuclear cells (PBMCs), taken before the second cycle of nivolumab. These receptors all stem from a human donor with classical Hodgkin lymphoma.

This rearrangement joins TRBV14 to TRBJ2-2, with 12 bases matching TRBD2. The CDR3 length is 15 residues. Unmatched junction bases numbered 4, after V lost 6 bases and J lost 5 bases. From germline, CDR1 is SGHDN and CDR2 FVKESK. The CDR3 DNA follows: TGTGCCAGCAGTCAGACTAGCGGGAGAACCGGGGAGCTGTTTTTT. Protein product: CASSQTSGRTGELFF.

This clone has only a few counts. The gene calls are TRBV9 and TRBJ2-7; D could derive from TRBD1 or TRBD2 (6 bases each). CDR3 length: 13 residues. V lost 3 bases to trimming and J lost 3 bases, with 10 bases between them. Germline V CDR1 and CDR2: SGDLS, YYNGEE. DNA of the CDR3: TGTGCCAGCAGCGAGGGGGGAGGCTACGAGCAGTACTTC. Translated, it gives CASSEGGGYEQYF.

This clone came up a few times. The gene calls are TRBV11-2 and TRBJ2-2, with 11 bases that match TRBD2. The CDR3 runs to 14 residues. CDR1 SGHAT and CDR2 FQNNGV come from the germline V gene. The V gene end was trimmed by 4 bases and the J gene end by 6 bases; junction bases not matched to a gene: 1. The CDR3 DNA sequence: TGTGCCAGCAGCTCGACTAGCGGGGCCGGGGAGCTGTTTTTT. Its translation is CASSSTSGAGELFF.

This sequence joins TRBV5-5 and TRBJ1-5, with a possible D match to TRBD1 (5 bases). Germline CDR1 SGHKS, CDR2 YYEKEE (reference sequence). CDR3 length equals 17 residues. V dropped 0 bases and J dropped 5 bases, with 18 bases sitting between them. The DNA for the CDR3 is TGTGCCAGCAGCTTGGTGTTTCGGGCGCAGGGACATCAGCCCCAGCATTTT. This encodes CASSLVFRAQGHQPQHF.

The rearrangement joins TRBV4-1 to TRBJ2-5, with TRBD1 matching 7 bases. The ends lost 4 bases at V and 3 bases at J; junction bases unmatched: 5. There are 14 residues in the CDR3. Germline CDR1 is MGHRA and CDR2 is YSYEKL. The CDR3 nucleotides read TGCGCCAGCAGCCCCCCGGGACAGAAAGAGACCCAGTACTTC. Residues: CASSPPGQKETQYF.

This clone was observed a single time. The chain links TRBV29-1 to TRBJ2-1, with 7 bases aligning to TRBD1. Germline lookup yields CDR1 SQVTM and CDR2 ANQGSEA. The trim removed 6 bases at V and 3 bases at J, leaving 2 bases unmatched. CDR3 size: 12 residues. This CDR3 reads CSVAGGYNEQFF. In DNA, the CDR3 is TGCAGCGTGGCAGGGGGCTACAATGAGCAGTTCTTC.

In nucleotides, the CDR3 is TGTGCCATCAGTGGGCAAGACAGGGGCTACGAGCAGTACTTC. It specifies CAISGQDRGYEQYF. The V call is TRBV10-3, the J call TRBJ2-7; 8 nucleotides line up with TRBD1. Germline values: CDR1 ENHRY, CDR2 SYGVKD. The CDR3 spans 14 residues. Losses at the gene ends were 4 bases for V and 3 bases for J; bases not matched to a gene: 5.

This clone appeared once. This CDR3 is CASSLSSGEQYF. For the CDR3, the DNA is TGTGCCAGCAGCTTATCGAGCGGCGAGCAGTACTTC. The genes are TRBV11-2 and TRBJ2-7, with TRBD2 as a possible D gene (5 bases). Per the germline V gene, CDR1 is SGHAT and CDR2 is FQNNGV. The CDR3 extends over 12 amino acids. Trimming stripped 2 bases from V and 6 bases from J, with 8 bases between. The whole variable domain, filled in from reference TRBV11-2 and TRBJ2-7, reads EAGVAQSPRYKIIEKRQSVAFWCNPISGHATLYWYQQILGQGPKLLIQFQNNGVVDDSQLPKDRFSAERLKGVDSTLKIQPAKLEDSAVYLCASSLSSGEQYFGPGTRLTVT.

The CDR3 protein is CASRDMTAYGYTF. The CDR3 DNA reads as TGTGCCAGCAGGGATATGACAGCTTATGGCTACACCTTC. The V gene is TRBV2, the J gene TRBJ1-2, with a tentative D call TRBD1 (5 bases). Germline CDR1 and CDR2: SNHLY and FYNNEI. Deletions cut 6 bases from V and 5 bases from J, with 13 bases between. This CDR3 is 13 amino acids long. Looking up the rest from reference TRBV2 and TRBJ1-2 gives the full variable domain: EPEVTQTPSHQVTQMGQEVILRCVPISNHLYFYWYRQILGQKVEFLVSFYNNEISEKSEIFDDQFSVERPDGSNFTLKIRSTKLEDSAMYFCASRDMTAYGYTFGSGTRLTVV.

The CDR3 sequence: CASSSARSQEAYEQYF. The CDR3 nucleotides read TGTGCCAGCAGTTCCGCCCGATCGCAAGAGGCCTACGAGCAGTACTTC. The rearrangement links TRBV27 to TRBJ2-7; D uncertain. There are 16 residues in the CDR3. In germline, CDR1 is MNHEY, CDR2 SMNVEV (reference sequence). The germline V and J ends were trimmed by 4 bases and 2 bases, with 18 bases remaining between them.

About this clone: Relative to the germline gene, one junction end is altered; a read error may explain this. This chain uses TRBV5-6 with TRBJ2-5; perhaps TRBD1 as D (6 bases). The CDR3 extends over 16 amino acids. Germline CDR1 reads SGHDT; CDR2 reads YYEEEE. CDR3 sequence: CASSLELQGFQATQYF. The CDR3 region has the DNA TGTGCCAGCAGCTTGGAACTTCAGGGGTTCCAAGCGACCCAGTACTTC.

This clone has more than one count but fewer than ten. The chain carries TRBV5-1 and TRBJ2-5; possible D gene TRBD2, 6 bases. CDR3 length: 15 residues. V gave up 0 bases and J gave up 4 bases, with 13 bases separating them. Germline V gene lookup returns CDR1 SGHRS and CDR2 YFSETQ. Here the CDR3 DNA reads TGCGCCAGCAGCTTGGTCGGGGGACGCGGAGAGACCCAGTACTTC. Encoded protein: CASSLVGGRGETQYF.

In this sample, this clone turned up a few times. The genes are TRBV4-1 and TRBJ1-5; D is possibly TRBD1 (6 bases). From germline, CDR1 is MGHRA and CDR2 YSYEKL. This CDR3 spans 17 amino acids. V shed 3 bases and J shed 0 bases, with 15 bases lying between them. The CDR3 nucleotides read TGCGCCAGCAGCCAGGAACGACAGGTTAATAGCAATCAGCCCCAGCATTTT. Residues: CASSQERQVNSNQPQHF.

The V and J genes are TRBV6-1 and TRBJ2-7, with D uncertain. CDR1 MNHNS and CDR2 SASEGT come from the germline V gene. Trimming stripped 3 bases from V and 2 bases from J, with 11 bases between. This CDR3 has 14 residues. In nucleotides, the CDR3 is TGTGCCAGCAGTGATGGGTGGGGTGCCTACGAGCAGTACTTC. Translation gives CASSDGWGAYEQYF.

CDR3 sequence: CASRQTGSNTDTQYF. The CDR3 nucleotides read TGTGCCAGCAGACAGACAGGGAGTAACACAGATACGCAGTATTTT. The genes are TRBV28 and TRBJ2-3; TRBD1 matches at 7 bases. The germline gives CDR1 MDHEN, CDR2 SYDVKM. The CDR3 is 15 amino acids. Trimming at V came to 6 bases and at J to 2 bases, leaving 8 bases not matched to a gene.

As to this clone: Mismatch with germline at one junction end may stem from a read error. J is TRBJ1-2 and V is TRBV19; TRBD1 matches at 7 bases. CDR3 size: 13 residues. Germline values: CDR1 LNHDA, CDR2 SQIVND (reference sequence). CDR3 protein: CASSIEGAQGYTF. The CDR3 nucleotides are TGTGCCAGTAGCATAGAGGGGGCGCAGGGCTACACCTTC. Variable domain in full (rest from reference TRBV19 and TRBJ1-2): DGGITQSPKYLFRKEGQNVTLSCEQNLNHDAMYWYRQDPGQGLRLIYYSQIVNDFQKGDIAEGYSVSREKKESFPLTVTSAQKNPTAFYLCASSIEGAQGYTFGSGTRLTVV.

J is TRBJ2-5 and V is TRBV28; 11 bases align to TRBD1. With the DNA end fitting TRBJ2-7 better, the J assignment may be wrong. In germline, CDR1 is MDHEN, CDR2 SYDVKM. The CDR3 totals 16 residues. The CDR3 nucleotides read TGTGCCAGCAGTTTTAGGGGACAGGGGGACTTCTACGAGCAGTACTTC. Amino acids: CASSFRGQGDFYEQYF.

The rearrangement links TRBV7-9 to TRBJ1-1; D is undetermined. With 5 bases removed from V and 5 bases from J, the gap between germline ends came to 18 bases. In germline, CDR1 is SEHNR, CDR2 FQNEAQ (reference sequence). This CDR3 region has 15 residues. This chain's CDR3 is CASSPSGLMGTEAFF. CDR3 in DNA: TGTGCCAGCAGCCCATCGGGTCTGATGGGGACTGAAGCTTTCTTT.

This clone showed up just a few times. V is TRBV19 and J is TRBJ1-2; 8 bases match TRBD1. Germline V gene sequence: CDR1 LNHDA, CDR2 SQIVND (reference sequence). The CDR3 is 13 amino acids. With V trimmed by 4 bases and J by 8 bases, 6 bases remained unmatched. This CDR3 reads CASSTRTGQGYTF. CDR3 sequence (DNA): TGTGCCAGTAGTACCCGGACAGGGCAAGGCTACACCTTC. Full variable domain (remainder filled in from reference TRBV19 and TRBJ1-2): DGGITQSPKYLFRKEGQNVTLSCEQNLNHDAMYWYRQDPGQGLRLIYYSQIVNDFQKGDIAEGYSVSREKKESFPLTVTSAQKNPTAFYLCASSTRTGQGYTFGSGTRLTVV.

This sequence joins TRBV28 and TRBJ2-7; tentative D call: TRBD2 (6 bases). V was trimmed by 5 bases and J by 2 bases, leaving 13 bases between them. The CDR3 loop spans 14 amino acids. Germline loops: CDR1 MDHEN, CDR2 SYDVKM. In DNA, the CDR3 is TGTGCCAGCAGTCCCTTAGCGGAGACCTACGAGCAGTACTTC. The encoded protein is CASSPLAETYEQYF.

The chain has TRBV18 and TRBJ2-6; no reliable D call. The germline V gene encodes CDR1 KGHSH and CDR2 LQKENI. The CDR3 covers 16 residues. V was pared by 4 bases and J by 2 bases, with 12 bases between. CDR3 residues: CASSLLLGTGANVLTF. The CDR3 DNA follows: TGTGCCAGCTCACTCTTACTGGGAACTGGGGCCAACGTCCTGACTTTC.

The CDR3: CAIGGGDSGLSSYNEQFF. The CDR3 DNA reads TGTGCCATCGGCGGAGGGGACAGCGGGTTGAGCTCCTACAATGAGCAGTTCTTC. The chain recombines TRBV10-3 with TRBJ2-1; D is possibly TRBD1 (7 bases). V dropped 8 bases and J dropped 0 bases, with 23 bases sitting between them. The CDR3 is made up of 18 amino acids. Per the germline V gene, CDR1 is ENHRY and CDR2 is SYGVKD.

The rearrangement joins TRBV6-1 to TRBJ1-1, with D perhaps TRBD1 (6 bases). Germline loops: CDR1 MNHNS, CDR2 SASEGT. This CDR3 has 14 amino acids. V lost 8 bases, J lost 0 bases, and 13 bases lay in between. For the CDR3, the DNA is TGTGCCAGCCAGACAGGTTGGGTGAACACTGAAGCTTTCTTT. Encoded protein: CASQTGWVNTEAFF.

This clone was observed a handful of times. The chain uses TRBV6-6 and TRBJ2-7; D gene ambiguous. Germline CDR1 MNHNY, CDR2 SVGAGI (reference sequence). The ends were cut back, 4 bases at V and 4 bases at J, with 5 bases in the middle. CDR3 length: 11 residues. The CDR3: CASSLQYEQYF. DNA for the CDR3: TGTGCCAGCAGTTTGCAGTACGAGCAGTACTTC.

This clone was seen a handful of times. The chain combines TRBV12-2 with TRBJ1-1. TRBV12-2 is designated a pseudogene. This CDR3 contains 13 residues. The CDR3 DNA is TGTGCAACCTTTCCGGCGGGTGGCACTGAAGCTTTCTTT. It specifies CATFPAGGTEAFF.